The 28 T cell receptor beta chains presented below share a single source sample, sequenced in a study of CD8+ T cells in alopecia areata. Extraction and reverse transcription of RNA yielded cDNA as the sequencing template. Here immunoSEQ multiplex PCR was the method, and the copy in TCRdb shows in-frame clones only, minus some. The repertoire has approximately 150,000 clones, approximately 90% of them found once; the top ten carry approximately 13%. This sample's treatment: oral pan-JAK inhibitor, 5-10 mg twice daily. The material was CD8+ T cells sorted from blood, obtained at week 4, from a patient treated with tofacitinib. The receptors were sampled from a human donor with alopecia areata.

The V call is TRBV30, the J call TRBJ2-2; D may match TRBD1 or TRBD2 (5 bases each). Trimming removed 7 bases from V and 0 bases from J, with 15 bases in between. Germline lookup yields CDR1 GTSNPN and CDR2 SVGIG (reference sequence). The CDR3 is made up of 15 amino acids. As DNA, the CDR3 is TGTGCCTTCACCATCGGGACCTCGAACACCGGGGAGCTGTTTTTT. Encoded protein: CAFTIGTSNTGELFF.

The rearrangement uses TRBV5-5 and TRBJ1-1; no clear D gene. The length of the CDR3 is 20 residues. The germline CDR1 and CDR2 sequences are SGHKS and YYEKEE (reference sequence). V was cut by 3 bases and J by 7 bases, with 34 bases left in between. CDR3 in DNA: TGTGCCAGCAGCTCCGTTTATTGGTCGAAGGGTGCTGGGCCCAACCTTGAAGCTTTCTTT. Protein: CASSSVYWSKGAGPNLEAFF.

The chain uses TRBV7-9 and TRBJ1-2; possible D gene TRBD1, 5 bases. Trimming took off 5 bases at V and 5 bases at J, with 6 bases between the two ends. The CDR3 contains 11 residues. Per the germline V gene, CDR1 is SEHNR and CDR2 is FQNEAQ (reference sequence). The CDR3 loop reads CASSEGYGYTF. CDR3 coding DNA: TGTGCCAGCAGCGAGGGGTATGGCTACACCTTC.

A single count supports this clone. The V and J genes are TRBV9 and TRBJ2-7, with TRBD1 identical over 10 bases. Per the germline V gene, CDR1 is SGDLS and CDR2 is YYNGEE. This CDR3 comprises 11 residues. The J segment lost 12 bases and the V segment lost 5 bases, leaving 5 bases of the junction unmatched. The DNA of the CDR3 is TGTGCCAGCAGGGGACAGGGGCATCTGTACTTC. This codes for CASRGQGHLYF.

This clone was picked up one time. V gene TRBV5-1 combines with J gene TRBJ2-4; D gene unclear. V was shortened by 4 bases and J by 7 bases, with 18 bases between the two germline ends. Germline CDR1 and CDR2: SGHRS and YFSETQ. The CDR3 has 15 residues. The CDR3 protein is CASSPEGGDINIQYF. DNA for the CDR3: TGCGCCAGCAGCCCCGAAGGTGGGGATATTAACATTCAGTACTTC.

The V call is TRBV6-5, the J call TRBJ2-7; the D is unclear. The germline gives CDR1 MNHEY, CDR2 SVGAGI. The CDR3 has 12 amino acids. With 2 bases removed from V and 6 bases from J, the gap between germline ends came to 8 bases. The CDR3 loop reads CASSYTGGEQYF. For the CDR3, the DNA is TGTGCCAGCAGTTACACGGGTGGCGAGCAGTACTTC.

This clone appeared a single time. The chain employs TRBV10-3 and TRBJ1-1; perhaps TRBD1 as D (5 bases). The CDR3 is 15 amino acids. The V end lost 3 bases, the J end lost 0 bases, and 11 bases lay between the germline ends. Germline CDR1 and CDR2: ENHRY and SYGVKD. For the CDR3, the DNA is TGTGCCATCAGTGATGGGGGGGGAGTGAACACTGAAGCTTTCTTT. Its protein product is CAISDGGGVNTEAFF.

The J gene is TRBJ2-7, the V gene TRBV30; TRBD2 is a possible D gene (6 bases). V gave up 1 base and J gave up 2 bases, with 15 bases separating them. The CDR3 is 15 amino acids. CDR1 and CDR2 (germline): GTSNPN, SVGIG (reference sequence). For the CDR3, the DNA is TGTGCCTGGAGTGCCCGGACGGGGGTGACCTACGAGCAGTACTTC. This encodes CAWSARTGVTYEQYF.

V and J are TRBV7-3 and TRBJ2-2; a possible D gene is TRBD2 (6 bases). Germline V gives CDR1 SGHTA, CDR2 FQGTGA. The CDR3 is 14 residues long. V dropped 4 bases and J dropped 7 bases, with 13 bases sitting between them. DNA for the CDR3: TGTGCCAGCAGCTCGATACTAGCTGGCGGGGAGCTGTTTTTT. Its protein is CASSSILAGGELFF.

This rearrangement joins TRBV29-1 to TRBJ1-2, with D uncertain. Per germline, CDR1 SQVTM and CDR2 ANQGSEA. CDR3 length: 12 residues. Trimming took off 4 bases at V and 5 bases at J, with 11 bases between the two ends. CDR3 loop: CSVVNDGYGYTF. The CDR3 nucleotides read TGCAGCGTTGTCAATGACGGTTATGGCTACACCTTC.

The chain employs TRBV30 and TRBJ2-1; D is uncertain. CDR1 and CDR2 from the germline V gene are GTSNPN and SVGIG (reference sequence). The V and J ends lost 3 bases and 0 bases respectively, with 6 bases between them. The CDR3 consists of 13 residues. In nucleotides, the CDR3 is TGTGCCTGGAGCCGGACCTCCTACAATGAGCAGTTCTTC. This encodes CAWSRTSYNEQFF.

The chain is built from TRBV29-1 and TRBJ1-2; D might be TRBD1 (6 bases). The ends were cut back, 6 bases at V and 4 bases at J, with 15 bases in the middle. CDR1 is SQVTM and CDR2 is ANQGSEA in the germline V gene. The CDR3 spans 13 residues. The CDR3 DNA is TGCAGCGTGGTGGGGGGCCCCAGCTATGGCTACACCTTC. Translation gives CSVVGGPSYGYTF.

The chain carries TRBV7-3 and TRBJ2-1; a weak D match, TRBD1 (6 bases). The CDR3 runs to 11 residues. Germline CDR1 and CDR2: SGHTA and FQGTGA. Trimming shortened V by 2 bases and J by 12 bases, and 8 bases separated the two germline ends. The CDR3 reads CASSLGGVQFF. In DNA, the CDR3 is TGTGCCAGCAGCTTAGGGGGCGTGCAGTTCTTC.

J is TRBJ2-2 and V is TRBV29-1; the D is unclear. Germline CDR1 SQVTM, CDR2 ANQGSEA. V was shortened by 4 bases and J by 4 bases, with 4 bases between the two germline ends. This CDR3 contains 11 residues. CDR3 coding DNA: TGCAGCGTTGTTATCACCGGGGAGCTGTTTTTT. The encoded protein is CSVVITGELFF.

The chain links TRBV7-9 to TRBJ2-7; TRBD2 is a possible D gene (6 bases). The CDR3 is 16 residues long. Germline V CDR1 and CDR2: SEHNR, FQNEAQ (reference sequence). V dropped 5 bases and J dropped 3 bases, with 20 bases sitting between them. Here the CDR3 reads CASSPLVGGPLYEQYF. In nucleotides, the CDR3 is TGTGCCAGCAGCCCCCTGGTGGGGGGACCCCTCTACGAGCAGTACTTC.

The chain couples TRBV5-1 to TRBJ1-1; D gene uncertain. CDR1 and CDR2 from the germline V gene are SGHRS and YFSETQ. With 2 bases removed from V and 4 bases from J, the gap between germline ends came to 9 bases. The CDR3 covers 13 residues. CDR3 bases: TGCGCCAGCAGCTTTTTAGGCGCCACTGAAGCTTTCTTT. Its protein is CASSFLGATEAFF.

The chain couples TRBV27 to TRBJ2-5, with unresolved D. The CDR3 has 13 residues. Trimming pared 5 bases from V and 2 bases from J, leaving 9 bases between. CDR1 and CDR2 (germline): MNHEY, SMNVEV (reference sequence). The CDR3 DNA reads as TGTGCCAGCAGTCTCCCCGGACAAGAGACCCAGTACTTC. The encoded protein is CASSLPGQETQYF.

This clone showed up just a few times. This chain links TRBV6-1 with TRBJ2-5, with 10 bases matching TRBD2. The germline gives CDR1 MNHNS, CDR2 SASEGT. V shed 2 bases, J shed 0 bases, and the junction held 0 bases outside the gene matches. The CDR3 is made up of 15 amino acids. CDR3 DNA: TGTGCCAGCAGTGAACTAGCGGGGGACCAAGAGACCCAGTACTTC. As protein: CASSELAGDQETQYF.

This chain joins TRBV7-2 and TRBJ2-3; TRBD1 agrees at 8 bases. Germline assignment: CDR1 SGHTA and CDR2 FQGNSA. V shed 4 bases, J shed 0 bases, and the junction held 3 bases outside the gene matches. This CDR3 contains 15 residues. The CDR3 reads CASSSGGPSTDTQYF. CDR3 in DNA: TGTGCCAGCAGCTCAGGGGGCCCAAGCACAGATACGCAGTATTTT.

About this clone itself: One junction end disagrees with the germline gene, perhaps due to a read error. The chain employs TRBV12-5 and TRBJ1-1; D uncertain. CDR3 length: 15 amino acids. Germline CDR1 LGHNT, CDR2 FRNRAP. The CDR3 sequence is CASGLIGGMKTEAFF. CDR3 DNA: TGTGCTAGTGGTTTAATCGGAGGGATGAAGACTGAAGCTTTCTTT.

CDR3 residues: CASSPGSGANVLTF. CDR3 nucleotides: TGTGCCAGCAGCCCAGGATCCGGGGCCAACGTCCTGACTTTC. The chain links TRBV5-6 to TRBJ2-6; D unclear. CDR3 size: 14 residues. Germline V gives CDR1 SGHDT, CDR2 YYEEEE. With 4 bases removed from V and 4 bases from J, the gap between germline ends came to 9 bases.

This chain links TRBV27 with TRBJ2-7; the match to TRBD1 covers 7 bases. V gave up 4 bases and J gave up 0 bases; unmatched junction bases: 0. This CDR3 contains 13 residues. CDR1 is MNHEY, CDR2 SMNVEV, per germline (reference sequence). The CDR3 protein is CASSWDSSYEQYF. CDR3 nucleotide sequence: TGTGCCAGCAGTTGGGACAGCTCCTACGAGCAGTACTTC.

This chain uses TRBV29-1 with TRBJ2-7; D may match TRBD1 or TRBD2 (5 bases each). The CDR3 is made up of 13 amino acids. The germline CDR1 and CDR2 sequences are SQVTM and ANQGSEA. V shed 6 bases and J shed 2 bases, with 14 bases lying between them. The CDR3 protein is CSVVGTGTYEQYF. In DNA form, the CDR3 reads TGCAGCGTCGTCGGGACGGGGACCTACGAGCAGTACTTC.

This chain uses TRBV7-3 with TRBJ2-7; D assignment may be TRBD1 or TRBD2 (5 bases each). Germline V gene sequence: CDR1 SGHTA, CDR2 FQGTGA. Trimming took off 3 bases at V and 6 bases at J, with 9 bases between the two ends. The CDR3 has 12 residues. The CDR3 DNA reads TGTGCCAGCAGCTTGACGGGGCGCGAGCAGTACTTC. Protein product: CASSLTGREQYF. The full variable domain, in which reference TRBV7-3 and TRBJ2-7 provide the parts outside the CDR3, is GAGVSQTPSNKVTEKGKYVELRCDPISGHTALYWYRQSLGQGPEFLIYFQGTGAADDSGLPNDRFFAVRPEGSVSTLKIQRTERGDSAVYLCASSLTGREQYFGPGTRLTVT.

The chain couples TRBV5-1 to TRBJ2-7, with 7 nucleotides matching TRBD1. CDR3 length equals 15 residues. Germline lookup yields CDR1 SGHRS and CDR2 YFSETQ. The ends lost 3 bases at V and 2 bases at J; junction bases unmatched: 8. The CDR3 DNA follows: TGCGCCAGCAGCTCCGACAGGGAATTCCCCTACGAGCAGTACTTC. Translated, it gives CASSSDREFPYEQYF.

This rearrangement joins TRBV6-5 to TRBJ2-3; 9 bases map to TRBD2. Germline CDR1 MNHEY, CDR2 SVGAGI. After removal of 6 bases from V and 4 bases from J, the junction contained 8 bases not matched to a gene. The CDR3 runs 15 residues. DNA for the CDR3: TGTGCCAGCAGGAACCATAGCGGGAGCCCAGATACGCAGTATTTT. This gives the protein CASRNHSGSPDTQYF.

The chain recombines TRBV5-6 with TRBJ1-2; 8 positions agree with TRBD1. This CDR3 is 15 amino acids long. Losses at the gene ends were 0 bases for V and 5 bases for J; bases not matched to a gene: 6. CDR1 is SGHDT and CDR2 is YYEEEE in the germline V gene. The CDR3 sequence is CASSLDGQGHYGYTF. In DNA, the CDR3 is TGTGCCAGCAGCTTGGACGGACAGGGACATTATGGCTACACCTTC.

This chain links TRBV5-5 with TRBJ2-7; possible D gene TRBD2, 6 bases. Trimming stripped 0 bases from V and 5 bases from J, with 12 bases between. In germline, CDR1 is SGHKS, CDR2 YYEKEE (reference sequence). The CDR3 loop spans 14 amino acids. The CDR3 reads CASSLEGRIHEQYF. CDR3 bases: TGTGCCAGCAGCTTGGAGGGGAGGATCCACGAGCAGTACTTC.